The T cell receptor beta chain described here comes from a study of regulatory T cells in long-lasting Graves disease. Overall study results and limits: Relative to new patients (around 1,000), persistent patients exhibited greater sharing of public clonotypes (around 2,700). Persistent disease samples used TRBV28, TRBJ1-2 and TRBJ2-5 preferentially.

Combining iRepertoire HTBI primers with Arm-PCR of CDR3 regions, the authors built TCR beta libraries. Each CDR3 protein is one row after TCRdb ran MiXCR on the multiplex PCR reads. This sample carries 500,000 to 700,000 distinct CDR3 sequences, around 30% of them seen once, and the ten largest clones take 40% to 50%. This clonotype was seen a few times. No antigen is known for it. Time point indicated: persistent/refractory GD, antithyroid drugs over 5 years with positive TRAb. PBMCs were the source of the RNA used for TCR sequencing. In each case, Graves' disease was diagnosed per American Thyroid Association guidelines. V lost 1 base to trimming and J lost 7 bases; unmatched junction nucleotides: 10. The CDR3 loop spans 17 amino acids. The germline CDR1 and CDR2 sequences are MDHEN and SYDVKM.

This clonotype was obtained from a female donor with Graves disease. V gene TRBV28 combines with J gene TRBJ1-4; 9 bases agree with TRBD1. Sequenced material: peripheral blood mononuclear cells (PBMCs), taken when the disease was refractory, from a patient treated with antithyroid drugs. The CDR3 nucleotides are TGTGCCAGCAGTTTATTTCAGACCGGGACAGGGAGTGAAAAACTGTTTTTT. Translated: CASSLFQTGTGSEKLFF. Together with reference TRBV28 and TRBJ1-4, the CDR3 gives the full variable domain: DVKVTQSSRYLVKRTGEKVFLECVQDMDHENMFWYRQDPGLGLRLIYFSYDVKMKEKGDIPEGYSVSREKKERFSLILESASTNQTSMYLCASSLFQTGTGSEKLFFGSGTQLSVL.